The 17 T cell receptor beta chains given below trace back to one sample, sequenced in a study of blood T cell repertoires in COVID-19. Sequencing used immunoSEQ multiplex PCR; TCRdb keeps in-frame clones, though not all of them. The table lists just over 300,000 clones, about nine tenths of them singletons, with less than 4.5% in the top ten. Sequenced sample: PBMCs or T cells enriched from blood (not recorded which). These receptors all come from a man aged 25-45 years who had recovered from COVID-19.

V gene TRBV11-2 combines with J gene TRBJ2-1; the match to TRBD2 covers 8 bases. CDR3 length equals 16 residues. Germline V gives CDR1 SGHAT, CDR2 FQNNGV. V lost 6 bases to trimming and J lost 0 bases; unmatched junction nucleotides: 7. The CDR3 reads CASSDSGTSSYNEQFF. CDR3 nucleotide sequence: TGTGCCAGCAGTGACTCCGGGACTAGCTCCTACAATGAGCAGTTCTTC. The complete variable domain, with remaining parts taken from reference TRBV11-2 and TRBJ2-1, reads EAGVAQSPRYKIIEKRQSVAFWCNPISGHATLYWYQQILGQGPKLLIQFQNNGVVDDSQLPKDRFSAERLKGVDSTLKIQPAKLEDSAVYLCASSDSGTSSYNEQFFGPGTRLTVL.

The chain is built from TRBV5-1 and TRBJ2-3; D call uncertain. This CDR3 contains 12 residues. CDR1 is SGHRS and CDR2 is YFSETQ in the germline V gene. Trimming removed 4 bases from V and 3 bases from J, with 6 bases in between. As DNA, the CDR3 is TGCGCCAGCAGCCTTGTGACAGATACGCAGTATTTT. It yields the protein CASSLVTDTQYF.

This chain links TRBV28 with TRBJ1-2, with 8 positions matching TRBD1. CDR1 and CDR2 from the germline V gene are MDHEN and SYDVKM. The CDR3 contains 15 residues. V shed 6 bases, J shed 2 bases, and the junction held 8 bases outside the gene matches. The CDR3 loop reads CASRLNRGINYGYTF. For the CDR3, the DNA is TGTGCCAGCAGATTAAACAGGGGGATAAACTATGGCTACACCTTC.

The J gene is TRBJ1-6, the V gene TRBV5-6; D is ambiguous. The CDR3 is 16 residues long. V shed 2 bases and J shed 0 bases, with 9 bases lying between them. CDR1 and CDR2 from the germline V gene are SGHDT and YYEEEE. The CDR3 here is CASSFRGSSYNSPLHF. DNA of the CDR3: TGTGCCAGCAGCTTTAGAGGGAGCTCCTATAATTCACCCCTCCACTTT.

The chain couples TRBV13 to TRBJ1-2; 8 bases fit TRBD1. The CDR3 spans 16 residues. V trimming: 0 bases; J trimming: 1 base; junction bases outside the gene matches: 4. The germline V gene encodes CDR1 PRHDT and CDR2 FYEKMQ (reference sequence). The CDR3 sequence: CASSLGQGQVNYGYTF. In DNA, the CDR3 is TGTGCCAGCAGCTTAGGCCAGGGACAGGTTAACTATGGCTACACCTTC.

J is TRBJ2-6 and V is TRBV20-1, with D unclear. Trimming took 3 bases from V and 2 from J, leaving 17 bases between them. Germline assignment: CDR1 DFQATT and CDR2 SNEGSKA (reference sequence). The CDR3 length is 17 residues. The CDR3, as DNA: TGCAGTGCTAGTCCCCCACGCGGAGAGACTGGGGCCAACGTCCTGACTTTC. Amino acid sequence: CSASPPRGETGANVLTF.

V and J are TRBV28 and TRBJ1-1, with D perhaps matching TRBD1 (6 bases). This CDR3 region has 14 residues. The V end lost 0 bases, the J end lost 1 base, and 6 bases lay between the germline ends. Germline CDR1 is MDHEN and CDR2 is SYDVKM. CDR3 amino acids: CASSLWGANTEAFF. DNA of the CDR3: TGTGCCAGCAGTTTATGGGGGGCGAACACTGAAGCTTTCTTT. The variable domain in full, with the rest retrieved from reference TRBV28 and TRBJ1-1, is DVKVTQSSRYLVKRTGEKVFLECVQDMDHENMFWYRQDPGLGLRLIYFSYDVKMKEKGDIPEGYSVSREKKERFSLILESASTNQTSMYLCASSLWGANTEAFFGQGTRLTVV.

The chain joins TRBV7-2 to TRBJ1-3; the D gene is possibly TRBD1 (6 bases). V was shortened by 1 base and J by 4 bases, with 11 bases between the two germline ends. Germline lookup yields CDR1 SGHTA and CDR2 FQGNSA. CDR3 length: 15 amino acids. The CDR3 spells CASSLGFGTGNTIYF. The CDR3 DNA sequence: TGTGCCAGCAGCTTAGGTTTCGGGACAGGAAACACCATATATTTT.

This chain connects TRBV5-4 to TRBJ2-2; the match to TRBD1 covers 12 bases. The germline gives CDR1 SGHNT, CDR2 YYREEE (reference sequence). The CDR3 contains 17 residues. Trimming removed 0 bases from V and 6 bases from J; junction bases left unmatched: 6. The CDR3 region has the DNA TGTGCCAGCAGCTTGGGCGGGACAGGGGGCGCCTCCGGGGAGCTGTTTTTT. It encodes CASSLGGTGGASGELFF.

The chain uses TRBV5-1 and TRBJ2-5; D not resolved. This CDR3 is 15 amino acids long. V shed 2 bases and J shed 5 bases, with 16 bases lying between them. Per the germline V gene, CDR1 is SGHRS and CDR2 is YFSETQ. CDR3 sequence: CASSLRPGSRETQYF. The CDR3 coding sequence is TGCGCCAGCAGCTTAAGACCGGGTAGTAGGGAGACCCAGTACTTC.

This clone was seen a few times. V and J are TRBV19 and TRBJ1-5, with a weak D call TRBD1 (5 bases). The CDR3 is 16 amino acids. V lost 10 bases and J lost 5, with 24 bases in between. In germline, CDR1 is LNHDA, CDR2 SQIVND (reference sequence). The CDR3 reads CATRPRAHADYQPQHF. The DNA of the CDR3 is TGTGCCACCCGGCCCAGGGCCCACGCTGATTATCAGCCCCAGCATTTT. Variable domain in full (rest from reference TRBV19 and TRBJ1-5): DGGITQSPKYLFRKEGQNVTLSCEQNLNHDAMYWYRQDPGQGLRLIYYSQIVNDFQKGDIAEGYSVSREKKESFPLTVTSAQKNPTAFYLCATRPRAHADYQPQHFGDGTRLSIL.

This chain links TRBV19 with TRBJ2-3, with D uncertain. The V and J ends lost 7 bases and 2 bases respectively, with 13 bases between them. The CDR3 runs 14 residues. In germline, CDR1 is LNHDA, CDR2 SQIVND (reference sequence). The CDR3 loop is CASMHDILTDTQYF. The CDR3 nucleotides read TGTGCCAGTATGCACGACATCCTCACAGATACGCAGTATTTT.

The CDR3 loop is CASSSLLRTSGGRETQYF. For the CDR3, the DNA is TGTGCCAGCAGTTCACTCCTACGGACTAGCGGGGGACGAGAGACCCAGTACTTC. The chain uses TRBV27 and TRBJ2-5; 13 nucleotides align to TRBD2. Germline trimming cut 4 bases from V and 4 bases from J; bases unmatched to any gene: 12. Germline CDR1 and CDR2: MNHEY and SMNVEV (reference sequence). CDR3 length: 18 amino acids.

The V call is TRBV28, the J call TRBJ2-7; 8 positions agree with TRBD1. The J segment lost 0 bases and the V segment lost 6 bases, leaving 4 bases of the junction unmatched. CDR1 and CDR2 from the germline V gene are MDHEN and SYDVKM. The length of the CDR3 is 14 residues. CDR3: CASRDRVSSYEQYF. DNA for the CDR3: TGTGCCAGCAGGGACAGGGTGAGCTCCTACGAGCAGTACTTC.

The CDR3 loop is CASSLLAGGSDTQYF. The CDR3 DNA reads TGTGCCAGCAGCCTGTTAGCGGGGGGATCGGATACGCAGTATTTT. V usage is TRBV3-1 (or the pseudogene TRBV3-2) and J usage is TRBJ2-3; TRBD2 agrees at 10 bases. This CDR3 has 15 residues. The trim removed 4 bases at V and 6 bases at J, leaving 7 bases unmatched. Germline-derived CDR1 and CDR2 are LGHDT and YNNKEL (reference sequence).

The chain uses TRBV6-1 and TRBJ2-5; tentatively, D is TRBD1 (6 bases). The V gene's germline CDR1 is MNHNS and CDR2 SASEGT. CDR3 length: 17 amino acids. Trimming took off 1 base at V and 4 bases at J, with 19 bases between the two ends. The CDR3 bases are TGTGCCAGCAGTGAAGAGGTGTGGGGGCAATCCGGAGAGACCCAGTACTTC. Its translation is CASSEEVWGQSGETQYF.

This CDR3 reads CASSETGHSGNTIYF. CDR3 coding DNA: TGTGCCAGCAGTGAAACAGGACACTCTGGAAACACCATATATTTT. The chain links TRBV2 to TRBJ1-3; D might be TRBD1 (5 bases). Germline V gene lookup returns CDR1 SNHLY and CDR2 FYNNEI. The CDR3 totals 15 residues. The V gene lost 2 bases and the J gene lost 0 bases, with 8 bases spanning the gap. Using reference TRBV2 and TRBJ1-3 for the parts outside the CDR3, the full variable domain is EPEVTQTPSHQVTQMGQEVILRCVPISNHLYFYWYRQILGQKVEFLVSFYNNEISEKSEIFDDQFSVERPDGSNFTLKIRSTKLEDSAMYFCASSETGHSGNTIYFGEGSWLTVV.